This T cell receptor (beta chain) was retrieved from a study of blood T cell dynamics during melanoma immunotherapy. Whole-study context: Patients with metastatic melanoma got pembrolizumab or nivolumab-ipilimumab as first-line care.

Looked up from germline, CDR1 is MNHEY and CDR2 is SVGAGI. CDR3 length: 14 residues. J was trimmed by 7 bases and V by 4 bases; bases with no gene match: 2. This table comes from immunoSEQ multiplex PCR, and its TCRdb copy is limited to in-frame clones, with some not included. This table holds approximately 13,000 clones, roughly nine tenths found once. The time point is: pre-treatment baseline. One draw preceded checkpoint blockade; another followed its first cycle at week 3. Apart from a couple of fast progressors, RECIST 1.1 response was judged 12 weeks post-infusion. V gene TRBV6-5 combines with J gene TRBJ1-6, with 9 nucleotides matching TRBD1. The sample here was blood, taken from a patient treated with checkpoint blockade. The source of this sequence is a human donor with melanoma. The CDR3 sequence: CASSFGTGNSPLHF. For the CDR3, the DNA is TGTGCCAGCAGTTTCGGGACAGGGAATTCACCCCTCCACTTT.